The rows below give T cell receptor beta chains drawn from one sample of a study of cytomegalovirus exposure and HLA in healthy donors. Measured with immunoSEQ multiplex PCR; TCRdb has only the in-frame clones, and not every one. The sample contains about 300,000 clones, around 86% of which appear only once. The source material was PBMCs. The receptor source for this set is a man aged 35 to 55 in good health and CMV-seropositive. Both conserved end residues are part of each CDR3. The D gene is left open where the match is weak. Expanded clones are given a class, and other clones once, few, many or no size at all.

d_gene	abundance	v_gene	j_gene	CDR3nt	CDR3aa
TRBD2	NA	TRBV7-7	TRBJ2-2	TGTGCTAGCAGCTCAAGCGGGAGAGGTACCGGGGAGCTGTTTTTT	CASSSSGRGTGELFF
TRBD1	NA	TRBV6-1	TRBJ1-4	TGTGCCAGCAGTGAAGACAGGGGGCGTGAAAAACTGTTTTTT	CASSEDRGREKLFF
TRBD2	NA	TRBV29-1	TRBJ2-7	TGCAGCGTTGAATCCCAGCGGGAGACCTCCTACGAGCAGTACTTC	CSVESQRETSYEQYF
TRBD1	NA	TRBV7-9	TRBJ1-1	TGTGCCAGCAGCCCTCGGGACAGGGAGGGAGCTTTCTTT	CASSPRDREGAFF
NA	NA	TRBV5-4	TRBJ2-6	TGTGCCAGCAGCTTGGTGCAGGGGAATCCAGGGGCCAACGTCCTGACTTTC	CASSLVQGNPGANVLTF
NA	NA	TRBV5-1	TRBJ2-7	TGCGCCAGCAGCTTGCCCCTAAATCCCCGCGAGCAGTACTTC	CASSLPLNPREQYF
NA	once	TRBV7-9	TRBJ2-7	TGTGCCAGCAGCTTTCAGGCCGTCTACGAGCAGTACTTC	CASSFQAVYEQYF
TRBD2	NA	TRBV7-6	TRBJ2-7	TGTGCCAGCAGCTTAGGGACTAGCGGGAGGAATCGCGAGCAGTACTTC	CASSLGTSGRNREQYF
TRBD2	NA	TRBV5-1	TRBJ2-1	TGCGCCAGCAAGGCTAGCGGGAGCCGGGACGAGCAGTTCTTC	CASKASGSRDEQFF
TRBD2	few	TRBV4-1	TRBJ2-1	TGCGCCAGCAGCCAAGTTGGCGGGAGGGCTGGAGTTTGGCAGTTCTTC	CASSQVGGRAGVWQFF
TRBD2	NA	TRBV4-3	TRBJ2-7	TGCGCCAGCAGCCGGGGACTAGCGGGATCCTACGAGCAGTACTTC	CASSRGLAGSYEQYF
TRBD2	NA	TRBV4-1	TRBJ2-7	TGCGCCAGCAGCCAAGGACTAGCCGACGAGCAGTACTTC	CASSQGLADEQYF
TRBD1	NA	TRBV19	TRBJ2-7	TGTGCCAGTAGTATCGGACAGGGCGTCGAGCAGTACTTC	CASSIGQGVEQYF
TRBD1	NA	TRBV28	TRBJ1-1	TGTGCCAGCACCCCCGGGACAGGGAACACTGAAGCTTTCTTT	CASTPGTGNTEAFF
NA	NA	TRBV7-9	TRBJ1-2	TGTGCCAGCACCCTAGACAGCCCCGCTTACTATGGCTACACCTTC	CASTLDSPAYYGYTF
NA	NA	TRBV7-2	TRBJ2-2	TGTGCCAGCAGCTTAGCCTCCTCAGGGACCGGGGAGCTGTTTTTT	CASSLASSGTGELFF
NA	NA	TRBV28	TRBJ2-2	TGTGCCAGCAGTCCCTTATCTCCCGGGGAGCTGTTTTTT	CASSPLSPGELFF
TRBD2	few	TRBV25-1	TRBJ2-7	TGTGCCAGCAGAACACACCGGGGGGGGCGCGACGAGCAGTACTTC	CASRTHRGGRDEQYF
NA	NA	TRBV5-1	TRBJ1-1	TGCGCCAGCAGCTTCAGGGGACCACCTGACACTGAAGCTTTCTTT	CASSFRGPPDTEAFF
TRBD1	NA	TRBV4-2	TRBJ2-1	TGTGCCAGCAGCCAAGGCAGGACAGGGGTAGACAATGAGCAGTTCTTC	CASSQGRTGVDNEQFF
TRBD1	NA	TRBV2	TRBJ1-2	TGTGCCATCCTCAATCGCGGGACAGGGACCTATGGCTACACCTTC	CAILNRGTGTYGYTF
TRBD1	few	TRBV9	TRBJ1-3	TGTGCCAGCAGCGTAGGCGGGACAGGGGCTGGAAACACCATATATTTT	CASSVGGTGAGNTIYF
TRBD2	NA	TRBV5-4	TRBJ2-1	TGTGCCAGCAGCCCGGGGACTAGCGGGAGGGCTGAGCAGTTCTTC	CASSPGTSGRAEQFF
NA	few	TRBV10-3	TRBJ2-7	TGTGCCATCAGTGAGTCGACTTCCTACGAGCAGTACTTC	CAISESTSYEQYF
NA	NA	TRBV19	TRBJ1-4	TGTGCCAGTACCGATAAAAGGTCCGGGGGTGAAAAACTGTTTTTT	CASTDKRSGGEKLFF